This entry lists 19 T cell receptor beta chains sequenced from one sample in a study of Ad26.COV2.S vaccination and SARS-CoV-2 variants. Treatment in this sample: some 20 received Ad26.COV2.S at low or high dose, single or two shots; about 5 received placebo; per-sample allocation not given. Specimen acquisition occurred on day 63 following the initial vaccine or placebo injection. Some clones are missing from TCRdb's copy, which holds only in-frame ones; the method was immunoSEQ multiplex PCR. Found here are roughly 390,000 clones, about 85% of them singletons; the top ten hold around 3.4%. The source was peripheral blood, collected in a trial of Ad26.COV2.S vaccine versus placebo. The receptors here all came from a person aged 18-65 years who received the Ad26.COV2.S COVID-19 vaccine or a placebo.

The V and J genes are TRBV7-2 and TRBJ1-2, with a weak D call TRBD1 (5 bases). The CDR3 is made up of 14 amino acids. Germline assignment: CDR1 SGHTA and CDR2 FQGNSA. V was cut by 8 bases and J by 6 bases, with 19 bases left in between. CDR3: CASRTPRGWDGYTF. The CDR3 DNA follows: TGTGCCAGCCGAACTCCTCGGGGGTGGGATGGCTACACCTTC.

A single count supports this clone. The chain carries TRBV5-1 and TRBJ2-1; 12 bases agree with TRBD2. With V trimmed by 2 bases and J by 1 base, 4 bases remained unmatched. Germline V gene sequence: CDR1 SGHRS, CDR2 YFSETQ. CDR3 length equals 17 residues. The CDR3 nucleotides are TGCGCCAGCAGCTTCCGGACTAGCGGGGCTTCCTACAATGAGCAGTTCTTC. Its translation: CASSFRTSGASYNEQFF.

The chain carries TRBV12-5 and TRBJ2-2; TRBD1 matches 7 bases. This CDR3 is 15 amino acids long. V shed 3 bases, J shed 0 bases, and the junction held 1 base outside the gene matches. Germline loops: CDR1 LGHNT, CDR2 FRNRAP. The CDR3 DNA reads as TGTGCTAGTGGTTTTGGGACAGCGAACACCGGGGAGCTGTTTTTT. Translating it yields CASGFGTANTGELFF. The whole variable domain, filled in from reference TRBV12-5 and TRBJ2-2, reads DARVTQTPRHKVTEMGQEVTMRCQPILGHNTVFWYRQTMMQGLELLAYFRNRAPLDDSGMPKDRFSAEMPDATLATLKIQPSEPRDSAVYFCASGFGTANTGELFFGEGSRLTVL.

This clone was seen only a few times. The V gene is TRBV3-1 (or the pseudogene TRBV3-2), the J gene TRBJ1-2, with D possibly matching TRBD1 (5 bases). CDR1 and CDR2 from the germline V gene are LGHDT and YNNKEL (reference sequence). The CDR3 contains 12 residues. Trimming shortened V by 2 bases and J by 5 bases, and 6 bases separated the two germline ends. CDR3 in DNA: TGTGCCAGCAGCCAATCAGGGTATGGCTACACCTTC. This encodes CASSQSGYGYTF.

The chain combines TRBV6-5 with TRBJ2-7; 9 bases fit TRBD2. V trimming: 4 bases; J trimming: 12 bases; junction bases outside the gene matches: 7. The CDR3 sequence is 12 residues long. Germline V gives CDR1 MNHEY, CDR2 SVGAGI. CDR3 sequence reads: CASSSPAGGMYF. The CDR3 DNA follows: TGTGCCAGCAGTTCCCCAGCGGGGGGAATGTACTTC.

The chain carries TRBV5-1 and TRBJ1-2; D unclear. The CDR3 loop spans 13 amino acids. Germline CDR1 is SGHRS and CDR2 is YFSETQ. V lost 5 bases, J lost 3 bases, and 11 bases lay in between. Here the CDR3 reads CASRTVGDYGYTF. CDR3 sequence (DNA): TGCGCCAGCAGGACCGTCGGGGACTATGGCTACACCTTC. Variable domain in full (rest from reference TRBV5-1 and TRBJ1-2): KAGVTQTPRYLIKTRGQQVTLSCSPISGHRSVSWYQQTPGQGLQFLFEYFSETQRNKGNFPGRFSGRQFSNSRSEMNVSTLELGDSALYLCASRTVGDYGYTFGSGTRLTVV.

This chain joins TRBV27 and TRBJ1-2; TRBD1 matches 10 bases. In germline, CDR1 is MNHEY, CDR2 SMNVEV (reference sequence). This CDR3 contains 18 residues. V lost 5 bases to trimming and J lost 3 bases; unmatched junction nucleotides: 15. The CDR3 DNA is TGTGCCAGCAGTCTCGTCGGGGACAGGGGCCAAAGTGACTATGGCTACACCTTC. This translates into CASSLVGDRGQSDYGYTF.

The V and J genes are TRBV7-6 and TRBJ2-1; 10 positions match TRBD2. The ends lost 0 bases at V and 9 bases at J; junction bases unmatched: 11. The CDR3 is 17 residues long. CDR1 is SGHVS and CDR2 is FNYEAQ in the germline V gene. The DNA for the CDR3 is TGTGCCAGCAGCTTAGCTTCCCCAGCGGGGGGGCACGGTGAGCAGTTCTTC. Its translation is CASSLASPAGGHGEQFF.

Comments on this clone: A read error may produce the germline difference seen at one junction end. This chain uses TRBV7-7 with TRBJ2-7; the D is unclear. The CDR3 is 13 amino acids. The germline V gene has CDR1 SSHAT and CDR2 FNYEAQ (reference sequence). The DNA for the CDR3 is TGTGCTAGCAGCCTAGAGCGTTCCAGTGAGCAGTACTTC. It codes for CASSLERSSEQYF. The variable domain in full, completed from reference TRBV7-7 and TRBJ2-7, reads GAGVSQSPRYKVTKRGQDVTLRCDPISSHATLYWYQQALGQGPEFLTYFNYEAQPDKSGLPSDRFSAERPEGSISTLTIQRTEQRDSAMYRCASSLERSSEQYFGPGTRLTVT.

J is TRBJ1-4 and V is TRBV20-1, with 7 bases fitting TRBD1. J gave up 1 base and V 3 bases, and 2 bases lay outside the gene matches. CDR3 size: 14 residues. The germline gives CDR1 DFQATT, CDR2 SNEGSKA (reference sequence). CDR3 nucleotide sequence: TGCAGTGCTAGTCACAGGGGAACTAATGAAAAACTGTTTTTT. It translates to CSASHRGTNEKLFF.

The table lists this clone with a count of one. The chain is built from TRBV5-1 and TRBJ1-6; 8 nucleotides agree with TRBD1. The J segment lost 7 bases and the V segment lost 0 bases, leaving 3 bases of the junction unmatched. The CDR3 has 15 amino acids. Germline CDR1 and CDR2: SGHRS and YFSETQ. This CDR3 is CASSLDPGGNSPLHF. The CDR3 DNA follows: TGCGCCAGCAGCTTGGATCCAGGGGGCAATTCACCCCTCCACTTT.

This clone came up a few times. The chain carries TRBV11-2 and TRBJ1-1; D call uncertain. The germline gives CDR1 SGHAT, CDR2 FQNNGV. V lost 5 bases to trimming and J lost 4 bases, with 11 bases between them. The CDR3 runs 13 residues. CDR3 residues: CASSLGPSTEAFF. The DNA of the CDR3 is TGTGCCAGCAGCCTCGGGCCGAGCACTGAAGCTTTCTTT.

The chain uses TRBV14 and TRBJ1-5; no clear D. Trimming shortened V by 4 bases and J by 0 bases, and 1 base separated the two germline ends. Germline V gene sequence: CDR1 SGHDN, CDR2 FVKESK. This CDR3 is built from 12 residues. As DNA, the CDR3 is TGTGCCAGCAGCCGTAGCAATCAGCCCCAGCATTTT. The encoded protein is CASSRSNQPQHF.

V gene TRBV19 combines with J gene TRBJ2-1, with D possibly TRBD1 on 5 matching bases. Per germline, CDR1 LNHDA and CDR2 SQIVND (reference sequence). This CDR3 has 14 amino acids. V was pared by 3 bases and J by 8 bases, with 14 bases between. DNA of the CDR3: TGTGCCAGTAGTATTAGGTCCTGGGGCGATGAGCAGTTCTTC. The encoded protein is CASSIRSWGDEQFF.

This clone was detected a few times. V usage is TRBV2 and J usage is TRBJ2-7; D gene unclear. Germline values: CDR1 SNHLY, CDR2 FYNNEI. The V end lost 9 bases, the J end lost 7 bases, and 13 bases lay between the germline ends. This CDR3 comprises 11 residues. The CDR3 region has the DNA TGTGCCAGTTCACGGCTTGAAGAGCAGTACTTC. Translated, it gives CASSRLEEQYF.

The gene calls are TRBV9 and TRBJ2-7, with TRBD2 identical over 7 bases. This CDR3 has 17 amino acids. CDR1 SGDLS and CDR2 YYNGEE come from the germline V gene. After removal of 5 bases from V and 0 bases from J, the junction contained 14 bases not matched to a gene. The CDR3 sequence is CASSDSRSGTNSYEQYF. CDR3 sequence (DNA): TGTGCCAGCAGTGACTCCCGCTCTGGGACTAACTCCTACGAGCAGTACTTC.

This chain connects TRBV5-5 to TRBJ2-5; D uncertain. The CDR3 sequence is 15 residues long. Germline V gives CDR1 SGHKS, CDR2 YYEKEE (reference sequence). V was pared by 3 bases and J by 2 bases, with 14 bases between. The CDR3 loop is CASSSSRPKQETQYF. CDR3 nucleotide sequence: TGTGCCAGCAGCTCCAGTAGGCCTAAGCAAGAGACCCAGTACTTC.

The J gene is TRBJ1-6, the V gene TRBV10-1; D is possibly TRBD1 (5 bases). There are 13 residues in the CDR3. CDR1 and CDR2 from the germline V gene are WNHNN and SYGVQD (reference sequence). V shed 10 bases and J shed 6 bases, with 13 bases lying between them. The CDR3 region is CATAPGPNSPLHF. CDR3 in DNA: TGCGCCACCGCGCCGGGACCTAATTCACCCCTCCACTTT.

The chain recombines TRBV2 with TRBJ2-1; weak D call: TRBD2 (5 bases). Trimming removed 2 bases at V and 9 bases at J, with 8 bases between. The V gene's germline CDR1 is SNHLY and CDR2 FYNNEI. The CDR3 is made up of 12 amino acids. In nucleotides, the CDR3 is TGTGCCAGCAGTGAAATGGGGAGTGAGCAGTTCTTC. Protein: CASSEMGSEQFF.